This T cell receptor (beta chain) is drawn from a study of blood T cell repertoires in COVID-19. On the study more broadly: Whether acute or convalescent, the COVID-19 samples came from the United States, Italy and Spain.

Study processing details: Counts of nucleated cells, estimated from reference gene primer amplification, were obtained. The method was immunoSEQ multiplex PCR; TCRdb's version includes in-frame clones alone and lacks a portion of them. The D gene and trimming were derived from the DNA, and the V and J assignments and clone size from that table. The repertoire has around 310,000 clones, roughly 90% of them found once; the top ten carry 8% to 10%. The CDR3 is 15 amino acids. CDR1 and CDR2 from the germline V gene are LNHNV and YYDKDF (reference sequence). Trimming removed 0 bases from V and 5 bases from J, with 13 bases in between.

Material: PBMCs or T cells enriched from blood (not recorded which). The genes are TRBV15 and TRBJ2-5; D is perhaps TRBD2 (5 bases). The receptor was derived from a woman aged 40-49 years who had recovered from COVID-19. CDR3 sequence (DNA): TGTGCCACCAGCAGAGAAATTGGGCGGGTGGAGACCCAGTACTTC. Amino acid sequence: CATSREIGRVETQYF. The full variable domain, completed using reference TRBV15 and TRBJ2-5, is DAMVIQNPRYQVTQFGKPVTLSCSQTLNHNVMYWYQQKSSQAPKLLFHYYDKDFNNEADTPDNFQSRRPNTSFCFLDIRSPGLGDTAMYLCATSREIGRVETQYFGPGTRLLVL.